This T cell receptor (beta chain) appears in the sequencing data of a study of cytomegalovirus exposure and HLA in healthy donors. Overall study context: In terms of ancestry, the Caucasian-associated cluster contained around four fifths of the 398 genotyped donors.

Healthy bone marrow donors made up the cohort. The PCR was carried out with 60 Vbeta primers and 13 Jbeta primers. The method was immunoSEQ multiplex PCR; TCRdb's version includes in-frame clones alone and lacks a portion of them. The top ten hold over 4% of the sample, which has 85,000 to 130,000 clones, around three quarters seen once. Germline trimming cut 4 bases from V and 6 bases from J; bases unmatched to any gene: 6. The CDR3 is made up of 14 amino acids. CDR1 is MNHEY, CDR2 SVGAGI, per germline. The V gene is TRBV6-5, the J gene TRBJ2-7; TRBD1 matches at 10 bases. The sample taken for sequencing was PBMCs. The sequence came from a female donor in good health and CMV-seropositive. The CDR3 loop is CASSSRDRGFEQYF. The CDR3, as DNA: TGTGCCAGCAGTTCCCGGGACAGGGGATTCGAGCAGTACTTC.